One and the same sample provided the 8 T cell receptor beta chains below, sequenced in a study of blood T cell repertoires in COVID-19. Clones were sequenced by immunoSEQ multiplex PCR, and TCRdb holds only the in-frame ones, with some missing. The sample records more than 250,000 clones, 89% being singletons. Sequences were obtained from peripheral blood. The receptors shown here come from a man aged 18 to 30 who had recovered from COVID-19.

The chain employs TRBV10-3 and TRBJ2-7; TRBD2 matches 9 bases. This CDR3 is 12 amino acids long. V lost 7 bases and J lost 6; bases outside the gene matches: 4. Per germline, CDR1 ENHRY and CDR2 SYGVKD. The CDR3 spells CAITGGRGEQYF. CDR3 sequence (DNA): TGTGCCATCACGGGCGGGAGGGGCGAGCAGTACTTC.

The chain employs TRBV18 and TRBJ1-1, with D possibly TRBD1 on 5 matching bases. From germline, CDR1 is KGHSH and CDR2 LQKENI. This CDR3 has 17 amino acids. The V end lost 4 bases, the J end lost 1 base, and 19 bases lay between the germline ends. For the CDR3, the DNA is TGTGCCAGCTCACTAAGACAATTGACAGCGCAGAACACTGAAGCTTTCTTT. Translated: CASSLRQLTAQNTEAFF. The full variable domain, with the rest looked up from reference TRBV18 and TRBJ1-1, is NAGVMQNPRHLVRRRGQEARLRCSPMKGHSHVYWYRQLPEEGLKFMVYLQKENIIDESGMPKERFSAEFPKEGPSILRIQQVVRGDSAAYFCASSLRQLTAQNTEAFFGQGTRLTVV.

The rearrangement links TRBV20-1 to TRBJ2-7, with D perhaps TRBD2 (5 bases). Per germline, CDR1 DFQATT and CDR2 SNEGSKA (reference sequence). The ends were cut back, 3 bases at V and 1 base at J, with 16 bases in the middle. This CDR3 comprises 15 residues. CDR3 sequence reads: CSASKSSLSSYEQYF. CDR3 coding DNA: TGCAGTGCTAGTAAGTCTAGCCTATCATCCTACGAGCAGTACTTC.

The chain joins TRBV6-5 to TRBJ2-7, with 7 bases aligning to TRBD1. The junction had 8 bases not matched to a gene; V was cut back by 0 bases and J by 3 bases. Germline CDR1 reads MNHEY; CDR2 reads SVGAGI. The CDR3 extends over 16 amino acids. CDR3 nucleotide sequence: TGTGCCAGCAGTTACTCGGCCCTCGGGACAGTCTACGAGCAGTACTTC. Encoded protein: CASSYSALGTVYEQYF.

V is TRBV10-2 and J is TRBJ2-7; 9 bases are a match to TRBD2. Germline assignment: CDR1 WSHSY and CDR2 SAAADI. This CDR3 has 14 residues. The V and J ends lost 6 bases and 9 bases, in that order; junction bases with no gene match: 12. CDR3 region: CASRELAGDPPQYF. In DNA form, the CDR3 reads TGCGCCAGCAGAGAATTAGCGGGGGACCCCCCGCAGTACTTC.

This chain connects TRBV6-1 to TRBJ1-2; 7 nucleotides line up with TRBD1. Trimming at V came to 4 bases and at J to 4 bases, leaving 18 bases not matched to a gene. Germline V gene lookup returns CDR1 MNHNS and CDR2 SASEGT. CDR3 size: 18 residues. CDR3 nucleotides: TGTGCCAGCAGTGTCCAGGGACAGAGTCTCCTCGGGCTCTATGGCTACACCTTC. It encodes CASSVQGQSLLGLYGYTF.

This chain links TRBV5-1 with TRBJ2-7; tentatively, D is TRBD2 (6 bases). The germline V and J ends were trimmed by 4 bases and 6 bases, with 20 bases remaining between them. CDR3 length equals 15 residues. CDR1 SGHRS and CDR2 YFSETQ come from the germline V gene. CDR3 nucleotide sequence: TGCGCCAGCAGCGCTGATAATAGCGGACTGGGCGAGCAGTACTTC. Protein sequence: CASSADNSGLGEQYF.

The chain has TRBV15 and TRBJ2-3, with TRBD2 as a possible D gene (5 bases). This CDR3 has 17 residues. Germline V CDR1 and CDR2: LNHNV, YYDKDF (reference sequence). V gave up 1 base and J gave up 0 bases, with 14 bases separating them. The CDR3 region has the DNA TGTGCCACCAGCAGAGGGGGTAGCCTAGCTAGCACAGATACGCAGTATTTT. As protein: CATSRGGSLASTDTQYF.